One sample yielded the 27 T cell receptor beta chains listed below, sequenced in a study of T cell repertoires in cytomegalovirus infection. TCRdb re-derived calls from the reads in MiXCR, one entry per CDR3 protein. The repertoire holds hundreds of thousands of distinct CDR3 sequences, with about a tenth as singletons. Sequencing input: PBMCs. The source of these receptors is a human donor in good health (CMV status not recorded). Some clones in this sample may be carry-over from other donors' samples.

This clonotype came up a few times. The genes are TRBV10-2 and TRBJ2-2; the match to TRBD2 covers 11 bases. V was clipped by 10 bases and J by 5 bases; unmatched bases: 6. The CDR3 extends over 14 amino acids. CDR1 is WSHSY, CDR2 SAAADI, per germline. CDR3 DNA: TGCGCCACTTTGTCTAGCGGGGGGACCGGGGAGCTGTTTTTT. Translated: CATLSSGGTGELFF.

This clonotype was counted only a few times. The chain combines TRBV20-1 with TRBJ2-7, with TRBD2 matching over 12 bases. CDR3 size: 16 residues. V gave up 5 bases and J gave up 0 bases; unmatched junction bases: 8. Looked up from germline, CDR1 is DFQATT and CDR2 is SNEGSKA (reference sequence). DNA of the CDR3: TGCAGTGCTCCCGGGGCTAGCGGGGGGGCCTCCTACGAGCAGTACTTC. Translation: CSAPGASGGASYEQYF.

In its sample, this clonotype was seen many times. The V gene is TRBV7-8, the J gene TRBJ2-3; perhaps D is TRBD1 or TRBD2 (5 bases each). The CDR3 is 14 amino acids. V lost 7 bases and J lost 0, with 11 bases in between. Germline CDR1 is SGHVS and CDR2 is FQNEAQ. CDR3 sequence reads: CASKYGGSTDTQYF. The CDR3 DNA sequence: TGTGCCAGCAAGTATGGGGGAAGCACAGATACGCAGTATTTT.

Many counts were recorded for this clonotype. The chain couples TRBV4-1 to TRBJ2-1; TRBD2 agrees at 7 bases. Germline CDR1 is MGHRA and CDR2 is YSYEKL. This CDR3 contains 15 residues. V was clipped by 0 bases and J by 16 bases; unmatched bases: 15. The CDR3 sequence: CASSQDSGLAVWSFF. The CDR3 DNA reads as TGCGCCAGCAGCCAAGATTCCGGCCTAGCGGTTTGGAGTTTCTTC.

This clonotype appeared a few times. V and J are TRBV20-1 and TRBJ2-1; 7 bases map to TRBD1. CDR3 length: 14 residues. The germline V gene has CDR1 DFQATT and CDR2 SNEGSKA (reference sequence). The junction had 7 bases not matched to a gene; V was cut back by 4 bases and J by 4 bases. The DNA for the CDR3 is TGCAGTGCTAACGACAGGGAGCCATACAATGAGCAGTTCTTC. Its translation: CSANDREPYNEQFF.

This clonotype was seen only a few times. The V gene is TRBV20-1, the J gene TRBJ2-3; the D is unclear. CDR3 length: 12 amino acids. Germline V gives CDR1 DFQATT, CDR2 SNEGSKA (reference sequence). Deletions cut 0 bases from V and 7 bases from J, with 8 bases between. CDR3 sequence (DNA): TGCAGTGCTAGAGACCCCGCTTATACGCAGTATTTT. This codes for CSARDPAYTQYF.

Only a few counts were recorded for this clonotype. This rearrangement joins TRBV28 to TRBJ1-2, with D possibly TRBD1 on 6 matching bases. V lost 2 bases and J lost 8, with 15 bases in between. From germline, CDR1 is MDHEN and CDR2 SYDVKM. The CDR3 has 14 amino acids. The CDR3 region has the DNA TGTGCCAGCAGTTTAATGGGGGCGCACAACGGCTACACCTTC. Protein sequence: CASSLMGAHNGYTF.

This clonotype was recorded a few times. This chain joins TRBV28 and TRBJ1-2; D may be TRBD1 (5 bases). Trimming cost V 7 bases and J 6 bases, with 15 bases left between them. The CDR3 sequence is 13 residues long. Looked up from germline, CDR1 is MDHEN and CDR2 is SYDVKM. CDR3 sequence (DNA): TGTGCCAGCACCCTCCCAGGGATGGATGGCTACACCTTC. This codes for CASTLPGMDGYTF.

In this sample, this clonotype turned up a few times. V gene TRBV28 combines with J gene TRBJ2-3; either TRBD1 or TRBD2 may fit D (7 bases each). Germline CDR1 MDHEN, CDR2 SYDVKM. Trimming cost V 4 bases and J 3 bases, with 17 bases left between them. The CDR3 totals 16 residues. CDR3: CASSSHRQGGTDTQYF. CDR3 DNA sequence: TGTGCCAGCAGTTCCCACCGACAGGGAGGGACAGATACGCAGTATTTT.

This clonotype was seen many times. The chain recombines TRBV6-6 with TRBJ1-1; 11 nucleotides line up with TRBD1. V dropped 7 bases and J dropped 1; count of bases not matched to a gene: 8. Germline CDR1 and CDR2: MNHNY and SVGAGI (reference sequence). CDR3 length: 16 amino acids. CDR3: CASILGGTGGNTEAFF. The CDR3 DNA reads as TGTGCCAGCATCTTAGGGGGGACAGGGGGGAACACTGAAGCTTTCTTT.

The chain carries TRBV3-1 and TRBJ2-1; D is uncertain. This CDR3 has 12 amino acids. Deletions cut 1 base from V and 9 bases from J, with 7 bases between. Germline V gene sequence: CDR1 LGHDT, CDR2 YNNKEL (reference sequence). The CDR3 reads CASSQGRTEQFF. CDR3 sequence (DNA): TGTGCCAGCAGCCAAGGACGGACTGAGCAGTTCTTC.

Many counts were recorded for this clonotype. The chain employs TRBV6-1 and TRBJ2-7; no clear D. Germline assignment: CDR1 MNHNS and CDR2 SASEGT. The CDR3 has 11 amino acids. The V end lost 10 bases, the J end lost 3 bases, and 10 bases lay between the germline ends. This chain's CDR3 is CATDDFYEQYF. In DNA, the CDR3 is TGTGCCACCGACGACTTCTACGAGCAGTACTTC.

This clonotype was recorded many times. The V and J genes are TRBV20-1 and TRBJ2-7; D is uncertain. With 4 bases removed from V and 3 bases from J, the gap between germline ends came to 13 bases. The CDR3 has 13 amino acids. Germline loops: CDR1 DFQATT, CDR2 SNEGSKA (reference sequence). The CDR3 reads CSATRIFGYEQYF. Here the CDR3 DNA reads TGCAGTGCTACGCGCATATTTGGCTACGAGCAGTACTTC.

In its sample, this clonotype was seen many times. The chain joins TRBV12-3 or TRBV12-4 to TRBJ2-5, with D unresolved. The CDR3 contains 13 residues. Trimming left V 1 base short and J 3 bases short, with 6 bases between. The CDR3 sequence is CASSLVRKETQYF. The CDR3 nucleotides are TGTGCCAGCAGTTTAGTAAGGAAAGAGACCCAGTACTTC.

This clonotype was detected a few times. This chain connects TRBV29-1 to TRBJ1-2; D unresolved. The CDR3 is 11 residues long. In germline, CDR1 is SQVTM, CDR2 ANQGSEA. The V gene lost 5 bases and the J gene lost 5 bases, with 9 bases spanning the gap. Here the CDR3 reads CSVLTPYGYTF. The CDR3 region has the DNA TGCAGCGTTCTGACACCGTATGGCTACACCTTC.

The sample holds many counts of this clonotype. The V gene is TRBV6-2 or TRBV6-3, the J gene TRBJ1-5; no firm D call. This CDR3 has 14 residues. Germline loops: CDR1 MNHEY, CDR2 SVGEGT. V dropped 8 bases and J dropped 3 bases, with 14 bases sitting between them. This CDR3 is CASWIKGFNQPQHF. The DNA of the CDR3 is TGTGCCAGCTGGATCAAGGGTTTCAATCAGCCCCAGCATTTT.

The V call is TRBV28, the J call TRBJ2-1, with D uncertain. This CDR3 is built from 13 residues. Per germline, CDR1 MDHEN and CDR2 SYDVKM. The V end was cut by 2 bases, the J end by 7 bases, with 9 bases between. The CDR3 loop is CASSLRPPNEQFF. In DNA, the CDR3 is TGTGCCAGCAGTTTAAGACCCCCGAATGAGCAGTTCTTC.

This sequence joins TRBV20-1 and TRBJ2-7; D perhaps matches TRBD1 (6 bases). The ends were cut back, 0 bases at V and 0 bases at J, with 12 bases in the middle. This CDR3 has 15 amino acids. Germline V gives CDR1 DFQATT, CDR2 SNEGSKA (reference sequence). In DNA form, the CDR3 reads TGCAGTGCTAGAGATCCGAGGACAGCCTCCTACGAGCAGTACTTC. Translating gives CSARDPRTASYEQYF.

This chain uses TRBV20-1 with TRBJ2-5; the D gene is possibly TRBD1 (5 bases). The CDR3 consists of 13 residues. Germline lookup yields CDR1 DFQATT and CDR2 SNEGSKA (reference sequence). Trimming pared 0 bases from V and 5 bases from J, leaving 10 bases between. The DNA of the CDR3 is TGCAGTGCTAGAGATTGGGCAGGGGAGACCCAGTACTTC. Protein: CSARDWAGETQYF.

This clonotype showed up many times. This chain connects TRBV20-1 to TRBJ2-7; D is unclear. Deletions cut 0 bases from V and 1 base from J, with 7 bases between. CDR1 DFQATT and CDR2 SNEGSKA come from the germline V gene (reference sequence). This CDR3 contains 13 residues. The DNA of the CDR3 is TGCAGTGCTAGAGATCCGATTTCCTACGAGCAGTACTTC. Translation: CSARDPISYEQYF.

This clonotype was observed a handful of times. The chain is built from TRBV5-1 and TRBJ2-3; D might be TRBD2 (5 bases). CDR1 is SGHRS, CDR2 YFSETQ, per germline. CDR3 size: 15 residues. V dropped 4 bases and J dropped 0 bases, with 12 bases sitting between them. CDR3 DNA: TGCGCCAGCAGCCTCCGGACTTACAGCACAGATACGCAGTATTTT. Translated, it gives CASSLRTYSTDTQYF.

In this sample, this clonotype turned up a few times. V usage is TRBV7-2 and J usage is TRBJ1-2, with D unresolved. V lost 5 bases and J lost 3, with 13 bases in between. Germline-derived CDR1 and CDR2 are SGHTA and FQGNSA. This CDR3 contains 14 residues. The CDR3 is CASSPQRGYYGYTF. Written as DNA, the CDR3 is TGTGCCAGCAGCCCACAGAGAGGGTACTATGGCTACACCTTC.

This clonotype was seen once. The J gene is TRBJ2-3, the V gene TRBV4-3; no definite D call. Germline CDR1 is LGHNA and CDR2 is YSLEER. The V and J ends lost 4 bases and 4 bases respectively, with 9 bases between them. CDR3 length: 13 amino acids. The CDR3 here is CASSPRVADTQYF. Here the CDR3 DNA reads TGCGCCAGCAGCCCCCGAGTCGCAGATACGCAGTATTTT.

V is TRBV5-4 and J is TRBJ2-1; a weak D match, TRBD1 (8 bases). Germline CDR1 SGHNT, CDR2 YYREEE (reference sequence). The CDR3 is 15 amino acids. The V and J ends lost 0 bases and 5 bases respectively, with 12 bases between them. The CDR3 DNA follows: TGTGCCAGCAGCTTGGGGACAGGGACTAACAATGAGCAGTTCTTC. It specifies CASSLGTGTNNEQFF.

The chain recombines TRBV9 with TRBJ2-1; 8 nucleotides match TRBD1. This CDR3 has 16 residues. CDR1 SGDLS and CDR2 YYNGEE come from the germline V gene. V gave up 4 bases and J gave up 6 bases; unmatched junction bases: 12. CDR3 protein: CASSSSGQGPPNEQFF. The CDR3 coding sequence is TGTGCCAGCAGCTCTTCCGGACAGGGCCCCCCCAATGAGCAGTTCTTC.

The chain has TRBV18 and TRBJ2-3; unclear D gene. CDR1 KGHSH and CDR2 LQKENI come from the germline V gene. V was shortened by 7 bases and J by 0 bases, with 11 bases between the two germline ends. This CDR3 spans 14 amino acids. The CDR3: CASYSGFSTDTQYF. In nucleotides, the CDR3 is TGTGCCAGCTACTCCGGATTTAGCACAGATACGCAGTATTTT.

This clonotype was recorded many times. The V and J genes are TRBV5-5 and TRBJ1-6; D gene ambiguous. V was cut by 4 bases and J by 10 bases, with 15 bases left in between. The V gene's germline CDR1 is SGHKS and CDR2 YYEKEE (reference sequence). The CDR3 extends over 14 amino acids. The CDR3 DNA reads as TGTGCCAGCAGCGACCGGGTCCCAGGCTCACCCCTCCACTTT. Translating gives CASSDRVPGSPLHF.